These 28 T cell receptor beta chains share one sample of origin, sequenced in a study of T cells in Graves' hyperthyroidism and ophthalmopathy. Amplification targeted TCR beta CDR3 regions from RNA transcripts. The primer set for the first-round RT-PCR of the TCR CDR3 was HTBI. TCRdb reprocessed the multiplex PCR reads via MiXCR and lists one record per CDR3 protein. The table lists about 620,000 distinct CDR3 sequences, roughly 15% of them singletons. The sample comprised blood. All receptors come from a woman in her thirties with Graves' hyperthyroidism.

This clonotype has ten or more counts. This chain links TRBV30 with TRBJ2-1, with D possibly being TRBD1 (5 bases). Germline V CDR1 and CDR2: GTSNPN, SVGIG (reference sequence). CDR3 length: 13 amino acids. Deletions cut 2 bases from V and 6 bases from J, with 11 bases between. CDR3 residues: CAWSRQSPNEQFF. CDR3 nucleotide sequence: TGTGCCTGGAGTAGACAGTCACCCAATGAGCAGTTCTTC. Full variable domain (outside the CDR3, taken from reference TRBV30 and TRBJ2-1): SQTIHQWPATLVQPVGSPLSLECTVEGTSNPNLYWYRQAAGRGLQLLFYSVGIGQISSEVPQNLSASRPQDRQFILSSKKLLLSDSGFYLCAWSRQSPNEQFFGPGTRLTVL.

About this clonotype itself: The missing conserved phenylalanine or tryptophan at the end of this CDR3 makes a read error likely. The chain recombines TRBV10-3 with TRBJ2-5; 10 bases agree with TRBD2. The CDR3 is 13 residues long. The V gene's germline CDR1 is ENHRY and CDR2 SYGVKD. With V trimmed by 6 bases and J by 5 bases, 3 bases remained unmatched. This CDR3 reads CAISSSGSETQYL. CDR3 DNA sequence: TGTGCCATCAGCTCTAGCGGGAGTGAGACCCAGTACCTC.

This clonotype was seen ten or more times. The CDR3 reads CASVANTEAFF. CDR3 coding DNA: TGTGCCAGCGTAGCGAACACTGAAGCTTTCTTT. This rearrangement joins TRBV6-1 to TRBJ1-1; D unclear. V lost 8 bases and J 1 base, leaving 5 bases between the germline ends. The CDR3 contains 11 residues. Germline CDR1 MNHNS, CDR2 SASEGT.

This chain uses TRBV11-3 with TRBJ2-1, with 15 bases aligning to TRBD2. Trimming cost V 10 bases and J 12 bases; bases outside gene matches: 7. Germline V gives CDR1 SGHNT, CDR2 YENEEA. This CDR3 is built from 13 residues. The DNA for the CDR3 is TGTGCCACTTCGGGACTAGCGGGAGGTGGGCAGTTCTTC. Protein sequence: CATSGLAGGGQFF.

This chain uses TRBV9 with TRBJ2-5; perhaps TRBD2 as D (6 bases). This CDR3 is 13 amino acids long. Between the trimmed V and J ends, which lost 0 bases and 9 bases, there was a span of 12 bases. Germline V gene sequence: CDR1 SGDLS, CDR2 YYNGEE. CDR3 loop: CASSVGGTGAQYF. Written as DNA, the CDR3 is TGTGCCAGCAGCGTAGGGGGCACGGGGGCCCAGTACTTC.

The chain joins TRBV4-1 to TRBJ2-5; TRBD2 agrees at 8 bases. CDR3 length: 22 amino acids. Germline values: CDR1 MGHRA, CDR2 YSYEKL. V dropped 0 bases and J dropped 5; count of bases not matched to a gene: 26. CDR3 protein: CASSQDRGAGGGRRGGRETQYF. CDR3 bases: TGCGCCAGCAGCCAAGATCGGGGGGCTGGAGGCGGGAGGAGAGGAGGACGGGAGACCCAGTACTTC.

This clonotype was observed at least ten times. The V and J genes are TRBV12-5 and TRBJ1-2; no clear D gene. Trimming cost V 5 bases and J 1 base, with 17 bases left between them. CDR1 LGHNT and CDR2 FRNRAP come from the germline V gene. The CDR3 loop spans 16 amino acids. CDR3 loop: CASGTGAFAFNYGYTF. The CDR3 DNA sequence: TGTGCTAGTGGTACCGGCGCCTTCGCATTTAACTATGGCTACACCTTC.

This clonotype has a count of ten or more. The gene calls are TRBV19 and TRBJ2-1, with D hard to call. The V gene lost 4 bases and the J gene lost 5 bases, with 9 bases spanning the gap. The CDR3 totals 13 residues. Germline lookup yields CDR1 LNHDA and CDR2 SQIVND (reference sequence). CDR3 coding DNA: TGTGCCAGTAGTACAGACGACCACAATGAGCAGTTCTTC. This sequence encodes CASSTDDHNEQFF. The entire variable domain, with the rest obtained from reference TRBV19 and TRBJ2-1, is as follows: DGGITQSPKYLFRKEGQNVTLSCEQNLNHDAMYWYRQDPGQGLRLIYYSQIVNDFQKGDIAEGYSVSREKKESFPLTVTSAQKNPTAFYLCASSTDDHNEQFFGPGTRLTVL.

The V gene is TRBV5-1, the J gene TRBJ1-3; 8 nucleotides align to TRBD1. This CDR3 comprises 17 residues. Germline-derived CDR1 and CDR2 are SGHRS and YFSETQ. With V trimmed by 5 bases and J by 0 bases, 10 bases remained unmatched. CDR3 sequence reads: CASRAGPTGGSGNTIYF. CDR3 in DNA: TGCGCCAGCAGGGCTGGCCCAACAGGGGGCTCTGGAAACACCATATATTTT.

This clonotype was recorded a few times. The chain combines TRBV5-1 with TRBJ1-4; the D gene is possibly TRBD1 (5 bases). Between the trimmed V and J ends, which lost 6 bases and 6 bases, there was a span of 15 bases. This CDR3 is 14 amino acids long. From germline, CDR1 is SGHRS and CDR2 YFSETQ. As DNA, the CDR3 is TGCGCCAGCAAAAGGGGAGGGTGGGATGAAAAACTGTTTTTT. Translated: CASKRGGWDEKLFF.

The DNA for the CDR3 is TGTGCCAGCAGCCCCTGGCAGGGGACGGGCACCGGGGAGCTGTTTTTT. Its translation is CASSPWQGTGTGELFF. This chain connects TRBV7-9 to TRBJ2-2, with a weak D call TRBD1 (6 bases). CDR1 SEHNR and CDR2 FQNEAQ come from the germline V gene (reference sequence). Trimming cost V 5 bases and J 4 bases, with 17 bases left between them. The CDR3 loop spans 16 amino acids. The variable domain in full, with the rest retrieved from reference TRBV7-9 and TRBJ2-2, is DTGVSQNPRHKITKRGQNVTFRCDPISEHNRLYWYRQTLGQGPEFLTYFQNEAQLEKSRLLSDRFSAERPKGSFSTLEIQRTEQGDSAMYLCASSPWQGTGTGELFFGEGSRLTVL.

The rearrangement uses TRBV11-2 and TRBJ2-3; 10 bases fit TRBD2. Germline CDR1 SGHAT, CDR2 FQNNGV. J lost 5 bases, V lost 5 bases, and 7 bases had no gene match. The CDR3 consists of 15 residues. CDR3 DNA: TGTGCCAGCAGCGCTAGCGGGAGTTCCGTAGATACGCAGTATTTT. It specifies CASSASGSSVDTQYF.

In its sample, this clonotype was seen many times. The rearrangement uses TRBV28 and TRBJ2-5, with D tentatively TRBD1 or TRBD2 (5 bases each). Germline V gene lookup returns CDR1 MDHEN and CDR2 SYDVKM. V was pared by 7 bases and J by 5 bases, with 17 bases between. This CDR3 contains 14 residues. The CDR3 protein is CASTFEGTWETQYF. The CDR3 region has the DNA TGTGCCAGCACCTTCGAAGGGACGTGGGAGACCCAGTACTTC.

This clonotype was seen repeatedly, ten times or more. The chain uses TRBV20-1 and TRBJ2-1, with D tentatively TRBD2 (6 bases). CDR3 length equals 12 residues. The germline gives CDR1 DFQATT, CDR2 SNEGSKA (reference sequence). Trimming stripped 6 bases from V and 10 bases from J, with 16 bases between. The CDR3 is CSATPSLAEQFF. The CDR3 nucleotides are TGCAGTGCCACCCCATCCCTAGCGGAGCAGTTCTTC.

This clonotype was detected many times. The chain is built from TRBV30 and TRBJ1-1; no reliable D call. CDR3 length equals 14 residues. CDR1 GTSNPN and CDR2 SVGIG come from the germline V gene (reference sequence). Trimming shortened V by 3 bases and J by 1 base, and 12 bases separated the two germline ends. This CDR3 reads CAWRTLLRNTEAFF. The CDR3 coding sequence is TGTGCCTGGAGGACTTTGCTGAGGAACACTGAAGCTTTCTTT.

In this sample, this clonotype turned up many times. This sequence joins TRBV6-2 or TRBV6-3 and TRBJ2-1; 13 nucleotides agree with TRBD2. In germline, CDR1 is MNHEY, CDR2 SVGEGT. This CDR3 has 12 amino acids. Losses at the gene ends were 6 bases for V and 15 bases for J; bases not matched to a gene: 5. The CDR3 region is CASRGLAGRPFF. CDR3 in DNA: TGTGCCAGCAGGGGACTAGCGGGACGGCCGTTCTTC.

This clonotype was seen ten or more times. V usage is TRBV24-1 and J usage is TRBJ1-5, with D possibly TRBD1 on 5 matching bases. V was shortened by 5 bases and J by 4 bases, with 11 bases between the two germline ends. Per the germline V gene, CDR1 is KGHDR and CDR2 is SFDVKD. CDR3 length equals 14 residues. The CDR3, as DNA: TGTGCCACCAGTGGCCAGGGTTGGAATCAGCCCCAGCATTTT. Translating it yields CATSGQGWNQPQHF.

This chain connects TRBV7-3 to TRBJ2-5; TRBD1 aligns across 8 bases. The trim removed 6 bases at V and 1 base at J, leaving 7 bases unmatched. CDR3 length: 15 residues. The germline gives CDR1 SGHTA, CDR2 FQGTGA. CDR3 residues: CASSYFGQGQETQYF. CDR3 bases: TGTGCCAGCAGTTACTTTGGACAGGGCCAAGAGACCCAGTACTTC. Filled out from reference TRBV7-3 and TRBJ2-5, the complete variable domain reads GAGVSQTPSNKVTEKGKYVELRCDPISGHTALYWYRQSLGQGPEFLIYFQGTGAADDSGLPNDRFFAVRPEGSVSTLKIQRTERGDSAVYLCASSYFGQGQETQYFGPGTRLLVL.

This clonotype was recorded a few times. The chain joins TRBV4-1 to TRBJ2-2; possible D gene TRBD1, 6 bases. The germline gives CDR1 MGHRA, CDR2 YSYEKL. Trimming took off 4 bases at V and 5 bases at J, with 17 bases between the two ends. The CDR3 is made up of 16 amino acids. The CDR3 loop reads CASSPGVGRVTGELFF. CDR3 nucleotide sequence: TGCGCCAGCAGCCCAGGGGTCGGCAGGGTGACCGGGGAGCTGTTTTTT.

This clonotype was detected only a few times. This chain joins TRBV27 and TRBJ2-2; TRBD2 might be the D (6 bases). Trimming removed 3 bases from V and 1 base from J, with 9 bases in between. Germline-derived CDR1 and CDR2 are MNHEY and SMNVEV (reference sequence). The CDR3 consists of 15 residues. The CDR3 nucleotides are TGTGCCAGCAGTTTGAACGGGAGGAACACCGGGGAGCTGTTTTTT. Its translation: CASSLNGRNTGELFF.

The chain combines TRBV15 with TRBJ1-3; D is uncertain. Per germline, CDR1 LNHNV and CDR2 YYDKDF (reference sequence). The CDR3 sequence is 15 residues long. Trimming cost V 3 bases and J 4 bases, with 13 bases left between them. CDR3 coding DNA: TGTGCCACCAGCAGCCCACACGGTCTCGGAAACACCATATATTTT. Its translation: CATSSPHGLGNTIYF.

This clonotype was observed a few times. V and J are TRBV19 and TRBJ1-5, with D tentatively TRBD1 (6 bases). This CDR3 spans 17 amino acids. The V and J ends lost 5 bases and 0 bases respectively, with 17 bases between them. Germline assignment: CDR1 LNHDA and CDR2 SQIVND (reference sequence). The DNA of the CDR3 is TGTGCCAGTAGTCTCCTGGACAGTACTTCTAGCAATCAGCCCCAGCATTTT. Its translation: CASSLLDSTSSNQPQHF.

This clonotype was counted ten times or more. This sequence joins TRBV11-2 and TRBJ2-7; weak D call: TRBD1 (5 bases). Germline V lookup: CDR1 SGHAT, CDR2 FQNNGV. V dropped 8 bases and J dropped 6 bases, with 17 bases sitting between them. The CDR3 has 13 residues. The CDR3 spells CASGRDSSTEQYF. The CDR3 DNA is TGTGCCAGCGGCAGGGATTCTTCAACCGAGCAGTACTTC.

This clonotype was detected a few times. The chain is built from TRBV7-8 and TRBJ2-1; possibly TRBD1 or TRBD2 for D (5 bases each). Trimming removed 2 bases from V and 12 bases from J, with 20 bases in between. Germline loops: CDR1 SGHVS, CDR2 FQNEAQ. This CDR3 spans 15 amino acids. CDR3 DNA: TGTGCCAGCAGCTTAACTGGAGGACCCGCTAGGGGGCAGTTCTTC. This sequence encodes CASSLTGGPARGQFF.

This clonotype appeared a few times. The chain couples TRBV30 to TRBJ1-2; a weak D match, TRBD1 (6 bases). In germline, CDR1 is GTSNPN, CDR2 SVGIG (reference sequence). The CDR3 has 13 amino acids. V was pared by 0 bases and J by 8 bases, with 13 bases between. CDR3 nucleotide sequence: TGTGCCTGGAGTGTACAGGGCGGAGACGGCTACACCTTC. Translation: CAWSVQGGDGYTF. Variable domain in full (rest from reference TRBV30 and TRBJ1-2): SQTIHQWPATLVQPVGSPLSLECTVEGTSNPNLYWYRQAAGRGLQLLFYSVGIGQISSEVPQNLSASRPQDRQFILSSKKLLLSDSGFYLCAWSVQGGDGYTFGSGTRLTVV.

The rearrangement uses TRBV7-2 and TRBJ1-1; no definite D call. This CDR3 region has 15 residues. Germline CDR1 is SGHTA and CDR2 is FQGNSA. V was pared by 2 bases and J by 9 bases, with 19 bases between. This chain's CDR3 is CASSLSGEIFLKAFF. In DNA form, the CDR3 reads TGTGCCAGCAGCTTAAGCGGCGAGATATTCCTAAAAGCTTTCTTT.

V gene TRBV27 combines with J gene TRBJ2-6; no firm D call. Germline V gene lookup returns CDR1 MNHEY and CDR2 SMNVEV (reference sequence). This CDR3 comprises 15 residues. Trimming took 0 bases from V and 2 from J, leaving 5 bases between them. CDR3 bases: TGTGCCAGCAGTTTATCCCCGGCTGGGGCCAACGTCCTGACTTTC. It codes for CASSLSPAGANVLTF.

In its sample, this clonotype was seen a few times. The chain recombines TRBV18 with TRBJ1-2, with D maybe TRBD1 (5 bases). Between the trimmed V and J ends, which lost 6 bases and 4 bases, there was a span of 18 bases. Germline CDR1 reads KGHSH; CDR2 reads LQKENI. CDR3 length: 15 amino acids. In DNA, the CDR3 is TGTGCCAGCTCGGCCCGGGACTCAAAGTTCTATGGCTACACCTTC. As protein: CASSARDSKFYGYTF.